A single sample gave rise to the 9 T cell receptor beta chains below, sequenced in a study of cytomegalovirus exposure and HLA in healthy donors. PCR involved 60 Vbeta and 13 Jbeta primers. Using immunoSEQ multiplex PCR, the repertoire was profiled, and TCRdb retains in-frame clones only, with some absent. The repertoire holds 130,000 or so clones, with 84% as singletons. Sequenced sample: PBMCs. These receptors were obtained from a young woman in good health and CMV-seropositive.

A remark on this clone: At one end the junction does not follow the germline gene, possibly because of a read error. This chain connects TRBV7-9 to TRBJ2-3; D uncertain. Germline CDR1 SEHNR, CDR2 FQNEAQ (reference sequence). The CDR3 runs to 12 residues. The CDR3 DNA is TGTTCCAGCAGCCGACTGAGCGATACGCAGTATTTT. It specifies CSSSRLSDTQYF.

V gene TRBV7-8 combines with J gene TRBJ2-7, with 8 bases aligning to TRBD1. The ends lost 2 bases at V and 2 bases at J; junction bases unmatched: 5. This CDR3 has 15 amino acids. The germline gives CDR1 SGHVS, CDR2 FQNEAQ. CDR3 coding DNA: TGTGCCAGCAGCTTATTTATACAGGGGGCCTACGAGCAGTACTTC. Translated: CASSLFIQGAYEQYF. Based on the CDR3 plus reference TRBV7-8 and TRBJ2-7, the full variable domain is GAGVSQSPRYKVAKRGQDVALRCDPISGHVSLFWYQQALGQGPEFLTYFQNEAQLDKSGLPSDRFFAERPEGSVSTLKIQRTQQEDSAVYLCASSLFIQGAYEQYFGPGTRLTVT.

The chain combines TRBV18 with TRBJ1-4; 7 bases agree with TRBD1. The germline V gene encodes CDR1 KGHSH and CDR2 LQKENI. V was clipped by 3 bases and J by 0 bases; unmatched bases: 4. The CDR3 extends over 16 amino acids. The CDR3 nucleotides are TGTGCCAGCTCACCGGGACAGAAGACAACTAATGAAAAACTGTTTTTT. It codes for CASSPGQKTTNEKLFF.

This chain joins TRBV5-6 and TRBJ2-1, with 9 bases lining up with TRBD2. The junction had 11 bases not matched to a gene; V was cut back by 0 bases and J by 7 bases. Germline V gene data show CDR1 as SGHDT and CDR2 as YYEEEE. CDR3 size: 17 residues. The CDR3 DNA is TGTGCCAGCAGCTTGGCCCCTTGGCGGGGGGGCCTGAATGAGCAGTTCTTC. This translates into CASSLAPWRGGLNEQFF. The variable domain in full, with the rest retrieved from reference TRBV5-6 and TRBJ2-1, is DAGVTQSPTHLIKTRGQQVTLRCSPKSGHDTVSWYQQALGQGPQFIFQYYEEEERQRGNFPDRFSGHQFPNYSSELNVNALLLGDSALYLCASSLAPWRGGLNEQFFGPGTRLTVL.

This rearrangement joins TRBV18 to TRBJ2-2; a weak D match, TRBD2 (5 bases). CDR1 is KGHSH, CDR2 LQKENI, per germline. Trimming removed 1 base at V and 8 bases at J, with 14 bases between. This CDR3 comprises 15 residues. CDR3 region: CASSPRVGLPGELFF. CDR3 coding DNA: TGTGCCAGCTCACCACGGGTCGGACTCCCAGGGGAGCTGTTTTTT.

In regard to this clone: At the DNA level, this CDR3 is encoded by other sequences in the same sample as well. The genes are TRBV5-1 and TRBJ2-3, with 10 bases fitting TRBD2. Per germline, CDR1 SGHRS and CDR2 YFSETQ. There are 15 residues in the CDR3. J lost 2 bases, V lost 3 bases, and 3 bases had no gene match. The CDR3 protein is CASSSAGGYTDTQYF. CDR3 nucleotides: TGCGCCAGCAGCTCAGCGGGGGGGTACACAGATACGCAGTATTTT. The entire variable domain, with the rest obtained from reference TRBV5-1 and TRBJ2-3, is as follows: KAGVTQTPRYLIKTRGQQVTLSCSPISGHRSVSWYQQTPGQGLQFLFEYFSETQRNKGNFPGRFSGRQFSNSRSEMNVSTLELGDSALYLCASSSAGGYTDTQYFGPGTRLTVL.

CDR3 in amino acids: CASSQDLASYNEQFF. CDR3 bases: TGCGCCAGCAGCCAAGATCTAGCCAGCTACAATGAGCAGTTCTTC. J is TRBJ2-1 and V is TRBV4-1, with D perhaps matching TRBD2 (5 bases). Looked up from germline, CDR1 is MGHRA and CDR2 is YSYEKL. V lost 0 bases to trimming and J lost 3 bases, with 9 bases between them. The CDR3 sequence is 15 residues long.

The V call is TRBV2, the J call TRBJ1-5; 12 bases align to TRBD1. CDR3 length: 14 residues. After removal of 9 bases from V and 7 bases from J, the junction contained 7 bases not matched to a gene. Per germline, CDR1 SNHLY and CDR2 FYNNEI. The CDR3 sequence: CARAGTGGRQPQHF. For the CDR3, the DNA is TGTGCCAGGGCTGGGACAGGGGGCAGGCAGCCCCAGCATTTT. Based on the CDR3 plus reference TRBV2 and TRBJ1-5, the full variable domain is EPEVTQTPSHQVTQMGQEVILRCVPISNHLYFYWYRQILGQKVEFLVSFYNNEISEKSEIFDDQFSVERPDGSNFTLKIRSTKLEDSAMYFCARAGTGGRQPQHFGDGTRLSIL.

The gene calls are TRBV28 and TRBJ2-5; weak D call: TRBD1 (6 bases). This CDR3 is 12 amino acids long. Germline CDR1 is MDHEN and CDR2 is SYDVKM. Trimming took 8 bases from V and 2 from J, leaving 9 bases between them. This CDR3 reads CASGTPQETQYF. For the CDR3, the DNA is TGTGCCAGCGGGACACCTCAAGAGACCCAGTACTTC.